This TCR beta chain emerged from a study of shared clonotypes between healthy human individuals. General study findings and limits: When compared with the clonotypes that were shared by all four sorted-subset donors, the non-shared clonotypes turned out to have lower generation probabilities.

The sorted-subset replicate PCRs were given about 210 ng DNA, which is tens of thousands of T cell genomes. Sequencing was performed with immunoSEQ multiplex PCR; in TCRdb, only in-frame clones are kept and a portion is missing. The sample includes more than 2 million clones, 95% of them seen just once. Looked up from germline, CDR1 is SEHNR and CDR2 is FQNEAQ (reference sequence). V lost 5 bases and J 8 bases, leaving 16 bases between the germline ends. CDR3 length: 14 residues. Notes on this clone: Its antigen is unknown.

The TCR sequence derives from a man aged 18 to 35 in good health. The sample taken for sequencing was naive CD4+ T cells sorted from blood. The sample's subset: CD45RA+ positively selected. This rearrangement joins TRBV7-9 to TRBJ2-1, with D unclear. The CDR3 reads CASSPQFPYDEQFF. The CDR3 DNA reads as TGTGCCAGCAGCCCACAATTCCCTTACGATGAGCAGTTCTTC.